Listed here is a single TCR beta chain. By sample share, this clonotype is medium-sized (0.01 to 0.1%). Its antigen is currently not known. No quality values exist for individual bases; no much larger clone is one base distant. Library generation was performed with RT-PCR. TCRdb shows the sequencer as Illumina MiSeq. The raw public reads went through TCRdb reprocessing: fastp at Q25, MiXCR clone calling, in-frame beta chains kept. Merged by CDR3 protein, the rows form single entries marked with the most common genes and DNA. For this sample there are 2,500 or so distinct CDR3 sequences; roughly 11% appear just once. The ten largest clones take up roughly 16% of the sample. These data belong to a study of immune reconstitution after stem cell transplant in scleroderma (dated by TCRdb to 2016 to 2017). The cysteine opens and the phenylalanine closes a CDR3 of 13 amino acids. The CDR3 DNA has 39 bases and is translated from base 1. V loses 5 bases at its end and J loses 7 bases; junction bases beyond the gene matches: 6. CDR1 and CDR2, looked up from the germline V gene, are SGHVT and SQSDAQ.

This sequence uses TRBV7-4 and TRBJ1-1; TRBD1 lines up with 8 middle nucleotides. Collection took place before or after autologous hematopoietic stem cell transplantation (not recorded which). This receptor was identified in a female donor with systemic sclerosis. The CDR3 reads as follows: CASSAGTGDEAFF. The nucleotide sequence reads TGTGCCAGCAGCGCAGGGACAGGCGATGAAGCTTTCTTT.